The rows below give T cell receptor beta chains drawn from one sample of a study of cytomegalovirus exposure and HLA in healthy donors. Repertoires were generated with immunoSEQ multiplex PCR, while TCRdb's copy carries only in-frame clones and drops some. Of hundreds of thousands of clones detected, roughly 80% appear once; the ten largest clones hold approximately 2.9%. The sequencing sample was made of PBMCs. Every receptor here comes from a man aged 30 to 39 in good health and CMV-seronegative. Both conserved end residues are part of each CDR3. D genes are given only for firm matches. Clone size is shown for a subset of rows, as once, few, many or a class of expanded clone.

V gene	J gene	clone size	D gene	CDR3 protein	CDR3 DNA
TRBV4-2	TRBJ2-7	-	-	CASSQEGGGRYEQYF	TGTGCCAGCAGCCAAGAAGGGGGGGGGAGGTACGAGCAGTACTTC
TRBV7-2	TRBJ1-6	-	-	CASSLTGWVDSPLHF	TGTGCCAGCAGTCTGACAGGTTGGGTCGATTCACCCCTCCACTTT
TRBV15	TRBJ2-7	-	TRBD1	CATSRGGDRGRVEQYF	TGTGCCACCAGCAGAGGGGGAGACAGGGGGCGCGTTGAGCAGTACTTC
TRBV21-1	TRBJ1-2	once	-	CASSITQGIGGYTF	TGTGCCAGCAGCATTACACAGGGGATCGGTGGCTACACCTTC
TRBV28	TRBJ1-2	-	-	CASWSAGYTF	TGTGCCAGCTGGTCAGCGGGCTACACCTTC
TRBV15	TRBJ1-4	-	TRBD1	CATSLKKGTGGEKLFF	TGTGCCACCAGTCTCAAGAAGGGAACAGGGGGTGAAAAACTGTTTTTT
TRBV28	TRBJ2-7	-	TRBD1	CASSSALGTGGDEQYF	TGTGCCAGCAGTTCCGCACTCGGGACAGGGGGCGACGAGCAGTACTTC
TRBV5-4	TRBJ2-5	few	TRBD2	CASTHGGVQETQYF	TGTGCCAGCACCCATGGGGGGGTACAAGAGACCCAGTACTTC
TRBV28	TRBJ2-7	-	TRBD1	CASSLYGQGKRYEQYF	TGTGCCAGCAGTTTATACGGACAGGGGAAACGGTACGAGCAGTACTTC
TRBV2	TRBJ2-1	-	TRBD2	CASSGTSGYNEQFF	TGTGCCAGCAGTGGGACTAGCGGTTACAATGAGCAGTTCTTC
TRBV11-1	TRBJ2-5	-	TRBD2	CASSLGTSLQTQYF	TGTGCCAGCAGCCTCGGGACTAGCCTGCAGACCCAGTACTTC
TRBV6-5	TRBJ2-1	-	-	CASSYAEGVPKQFF	TGTGCCAGCAGTTACGCGGAGGGAGTCCCGAAGCAGTTCTTC
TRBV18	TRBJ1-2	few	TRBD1	CASSTDRGSGFGYTF	TGTGCCAGCTCAACCGACAGGGGGAGTGGTTTTGGCTACACCTTC
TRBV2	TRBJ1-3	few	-	CASSEQTVSGNTIYF	TGTGCCAGCAGTGAGCAAACAGTCTCTGGAAACACCATATATTTT
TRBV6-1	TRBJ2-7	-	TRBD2	CVSSESRGLAVYEQYF	TGTGTCAGCAGTGAATCGCGCGGACTAGCGGTCTACGAGCAGTACTTC
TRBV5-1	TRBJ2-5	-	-	CASSPQAGNQETQYF	TGCGCCAGCAGCCCCCAGGCCGGGAACCAAGAGACCCAGTACTTC
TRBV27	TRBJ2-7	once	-	CASSLYQGNEQYF	TGTGCCAGCAGTTTATACCAGGGCAACGAGCAGTACTTC
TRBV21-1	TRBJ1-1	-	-	CASSNLHPGGLTNTEAFF	TGTGCCAGCAGCAATCTGCACCCGGGGGGCCTGACGAACACTGAAGCTTTCTTT
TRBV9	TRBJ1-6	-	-	CASSVDRSTPLHF	TGTGCCAGCAGCGTCGACAGGAGCACACCCCTCCACTTT
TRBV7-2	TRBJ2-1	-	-	CASSYNNEQFF	TGTGCCAGCAGCTACAACAATGAGCAGTTCTTC
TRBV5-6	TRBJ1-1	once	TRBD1	CASSLGWTGGTTEAFF	TGTGCCAGCAGCTTGGGGTGGACAGGGGGCACCACTGAAGCTTTCTTT
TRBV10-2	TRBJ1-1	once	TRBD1	CASSGGTGDMNTEAFF	TGCGCCAGCAGTGGGGGGACAGGTGACATGAACACTGAAGCTTTCTTT
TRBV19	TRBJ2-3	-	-	CASSPRLTSTDTQYF	TGTGCCAGTAGTCCACGACTGACTAGCACAGATACGCAGTATTTT
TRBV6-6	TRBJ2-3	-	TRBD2	CASSYGGVRSTQYF	TGTGCCAGCAGTTACGGGGGGGTGCGGAGTACGCAGTATTTT
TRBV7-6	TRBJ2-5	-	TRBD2	CASSLMDRGEETQYF	TGTGCCAGCAGCTTAATGGATCGGGGGGAAGAGACCCAGTACTTC
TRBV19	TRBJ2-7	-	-	CASSGGALIGEQYF	TGTGCCAGCTCCGGGGGAGCCCTGATTGGCGAGCAGTACTTC
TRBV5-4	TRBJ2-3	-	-	CASSPTSGILGTDTQYF	TGTGCCAGCAGTCCCACCTCAGGGATCCTGGGGACAGATACGCAGTATTTT
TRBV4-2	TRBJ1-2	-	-	CASSQDTGGGHYGYTF	TGTGCCAGCAGCCAAGATACGGGGGGGGGCCACTATGGCTACACCTTC
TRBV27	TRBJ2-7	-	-	CASSPPQGTIYEQYF	TGTGCCAGCAGTCCCCCTCAGGGGACGATCTACGAGCAGTACTTC
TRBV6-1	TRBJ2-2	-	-	CASNRRGLEVGELFF	TGTGCCAGCAACAGGAGAGGCCTCGAAGTCGGGGAGCTGTTTTTT
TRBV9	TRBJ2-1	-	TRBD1	CASSVSRTGTEHNEQFF	TGTGCCAGCAGCGTCTCTCGCACCGGGACAGAACACAATGAGCAGTTCTTC
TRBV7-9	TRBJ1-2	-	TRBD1	CSSSRLSGGNYGYTF	TGTTCCAGCAGCCGTCTATCAGGGGGCAACTATGGCTACACCTTC
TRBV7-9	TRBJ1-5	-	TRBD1	CASSSTGLVNQPQHF	TGTGCCAGCAGCTCGACAGGGCTGGTCAATCAGCCCCAGCATTTT
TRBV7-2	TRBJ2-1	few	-	CASSEAGMGLAEQFF	TGTGCCAGCAGCGAAGCAGGTATGGGCCTGGCTGAGCAGTTCTTC
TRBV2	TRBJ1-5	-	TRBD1	CASSGYRGGNQPQHF	TGTGCCAGCAGCGGCTACAGGGGCGGGAATCAGCCCCAGCATTTT
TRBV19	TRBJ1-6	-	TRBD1	CASSMGTDNSPLHF	TGTGCCAGTAGCATGGGGACAGATAATTCACCCCTCCACTTT
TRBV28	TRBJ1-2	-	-	CASVRWRKDGYTF	TGTGCCAGCGTCCGTTGGCGGAAGGATGGCTACACCTTC
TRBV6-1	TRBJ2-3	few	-	CASSNRVRTQYF	TGTGCCAGCAGTAACAGGGTCCGGACGCAGTATTTT
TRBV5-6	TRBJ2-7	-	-	CASSSGGGFEQYF	TGTGCCAGCAGTTCCGGAGGAGGATTCGAGCAGTACTTC
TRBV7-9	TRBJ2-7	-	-	CASSLFEYPEQYF	TGTGCCAGCAGCTTATTTGAGTACCCCGAGCAGTACTTC
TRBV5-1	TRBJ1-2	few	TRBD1	CASSPTGTGASDYGYTF	TGCGCCAGCAGCCCGACTGGGACAGGGGCGAGCGACTATGGCTACACCTTC
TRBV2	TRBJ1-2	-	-	CASSEVGPANYGYTF	TGTGCCAGCAGTGAAGTGGGGCCAGCTAACTATGGCTACACCTTC
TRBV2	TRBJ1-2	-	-	CASSDPGLGKDTF	TGTGCCAGCAGTGACCCGGGATTGGGGAAGGACACCTTC
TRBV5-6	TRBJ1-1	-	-	CASSFRARLGTEAFF	TGTGCCAGCAGCTTCAGGGCTCGGTTGGGCACTGAAGCTTTCTTT
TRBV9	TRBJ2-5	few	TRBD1	CASSVGQGETQYF	TGTGCCAGCAGCGTAGGACAGGGGGAGACCCAGTACTTC
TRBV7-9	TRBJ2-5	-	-	CASGRGQQETQYF	TGTGCCAGCGGCCGAGGACAGCAAGAGACCCAGTACTTC
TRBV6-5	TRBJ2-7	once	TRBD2	CATRLAGGSHYEQYF	TGTGCCACCCGACTAGCGGGGGGTTCTCACTACGAGCAGTACTTC
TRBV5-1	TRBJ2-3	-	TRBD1	CASSSMDRGTQYF	TGCGCCAGCAGCTCCATGGACAGGGGTACGCAGTATTTT
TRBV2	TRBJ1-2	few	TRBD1	CASSTDRGGGYTF	TGTGCCAGCAGTACGGACAGGGGAGGCGGCTACACCTTC
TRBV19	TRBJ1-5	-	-	CASSKDSYSNQPQHF	TGTGCCAGTAGTAAGGACAGCTATAGCAATCAGCCCCAGCATTTT
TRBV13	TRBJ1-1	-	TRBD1	CASSTQGAGAFF	TGTGCCAGCAGCACGCAGGGGGCAGGAGCTTTCTTT
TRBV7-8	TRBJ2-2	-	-	CASSLEGRNVLAGELFF	TGTGCCAGCAGCTTAGAGGGGAGGAATGTCCTTGCCGGGGAGCTGTTTTTT
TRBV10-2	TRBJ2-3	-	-	CASSEGPGSTDTQYF	TGCGCCAGCAGTGAGGGGCCGGGGAGCACAGATACGCAGTATTTT
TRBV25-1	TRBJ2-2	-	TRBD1	CASLPGQGDQGELFF	TGTGCCAGCCTTCCGGGACAGGGGGATCAGGGGGAGCTGTTTTTT
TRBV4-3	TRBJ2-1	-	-	CASSPFISSYNEQFF	TGCGCCAGCAGCCCGTTTATTAGCTCCTACAATGAGCAGTTCTTC
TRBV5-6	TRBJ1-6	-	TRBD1	CASRGTGSPNSPLHF	TGTGCCAGCAGGGGGACAGGGTCTCCCAATTCACCCCTCCACTTT
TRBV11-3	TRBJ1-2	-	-	CASSSCGVHYGYTF	TGTGCCAGCAGCTCCTGCGGAGTTCACTATGGCTACACCTTC
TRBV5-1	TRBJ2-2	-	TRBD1	CASSLGQGVKGTGELFF	TGCGCCAGCAGCTTGGGACAGGGGGTAAAAGGAACCGGGGAGCTGTTTTTT